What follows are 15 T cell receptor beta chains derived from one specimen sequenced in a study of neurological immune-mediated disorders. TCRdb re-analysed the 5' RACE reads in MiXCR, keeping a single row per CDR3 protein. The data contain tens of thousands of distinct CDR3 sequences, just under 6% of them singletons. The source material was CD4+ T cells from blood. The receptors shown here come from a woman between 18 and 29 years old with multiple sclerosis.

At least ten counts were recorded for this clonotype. The CDR3 bases are TGTGCCAGCAGTTTTTTCACACAATACAATGAGCAGTTCTTC. Its translation is CASSFFTQYNEQFF. The rearrangement joins TRBV12-3 or TRBV12-4 to TRBJ2-1; D is uncertain. The CDR3 runs to 14 residues. V was clipped by 3 bases and J by 4 bases, with 10 bases between them.

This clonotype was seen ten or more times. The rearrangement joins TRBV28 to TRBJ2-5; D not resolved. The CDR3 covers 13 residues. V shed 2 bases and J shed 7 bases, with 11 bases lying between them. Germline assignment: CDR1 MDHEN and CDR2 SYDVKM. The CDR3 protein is CASSLTTKRTQYF. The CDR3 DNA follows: TGTGCCAGCAGTTTAACTACCAAGAGGACCCAGTACTTC.

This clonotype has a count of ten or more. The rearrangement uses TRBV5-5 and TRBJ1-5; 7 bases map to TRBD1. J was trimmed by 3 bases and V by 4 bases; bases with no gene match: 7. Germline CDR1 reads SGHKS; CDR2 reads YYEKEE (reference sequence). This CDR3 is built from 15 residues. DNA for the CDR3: TGTGCCAGCAGCCTCGGGACAGCCTTCAATCAGCCCCAGCATTTT. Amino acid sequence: CASSLGTAFNQPQHF.

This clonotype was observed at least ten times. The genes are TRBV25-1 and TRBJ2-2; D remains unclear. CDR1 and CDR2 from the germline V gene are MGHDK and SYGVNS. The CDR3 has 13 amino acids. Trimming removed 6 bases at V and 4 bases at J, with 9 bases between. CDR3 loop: CASSPPGTGELFF. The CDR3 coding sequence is TGTGCCAGCAGCCCCCCGGGCACCGGGGAGCTGTTTTTT.

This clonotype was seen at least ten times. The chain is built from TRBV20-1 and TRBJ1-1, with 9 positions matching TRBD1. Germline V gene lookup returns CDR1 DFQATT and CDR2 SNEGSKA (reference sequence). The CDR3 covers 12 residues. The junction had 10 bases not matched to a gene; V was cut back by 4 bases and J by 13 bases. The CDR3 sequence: CSAKFLNRGHFF. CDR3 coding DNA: TGCAGTGCTAAATTTCTAAACAGGGGGCATTTCTTT.

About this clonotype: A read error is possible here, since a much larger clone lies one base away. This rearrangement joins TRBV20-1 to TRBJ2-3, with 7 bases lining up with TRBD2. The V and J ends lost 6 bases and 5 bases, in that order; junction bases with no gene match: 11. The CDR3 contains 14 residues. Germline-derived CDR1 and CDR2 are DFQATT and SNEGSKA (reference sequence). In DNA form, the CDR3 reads TGCAGTGCCCTCGATCCGGGGGGAGTAGATACGCAGTATTTT. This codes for CSALDPGGVDTQYF.

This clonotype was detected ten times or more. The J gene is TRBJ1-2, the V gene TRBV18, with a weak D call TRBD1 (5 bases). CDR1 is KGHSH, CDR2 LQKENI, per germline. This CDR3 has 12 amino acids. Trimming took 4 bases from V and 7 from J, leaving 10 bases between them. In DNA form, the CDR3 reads TGTGCCAGCTCACGGGAGGGGTCTGGCTACACCTTC. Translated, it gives CASSREGSGYTF.

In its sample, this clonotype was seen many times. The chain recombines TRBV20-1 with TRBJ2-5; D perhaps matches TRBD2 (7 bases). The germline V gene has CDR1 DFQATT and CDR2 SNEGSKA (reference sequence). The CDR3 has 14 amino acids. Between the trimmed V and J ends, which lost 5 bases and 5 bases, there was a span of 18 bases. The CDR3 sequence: CSAYDRGAGETQYF. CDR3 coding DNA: TGCAGTGCTTACGATCGGGGGGCCGGTGAGACCCAGTACTTC.

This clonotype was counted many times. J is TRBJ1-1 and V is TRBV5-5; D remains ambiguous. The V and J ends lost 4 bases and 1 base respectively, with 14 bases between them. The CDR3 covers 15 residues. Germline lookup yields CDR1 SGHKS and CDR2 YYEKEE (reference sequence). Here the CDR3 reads CASSPPGITNTEAFF. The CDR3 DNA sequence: TGTGCCAGCAGCCCTCCCGGCATTACGAACACTGAAGCTTTCTTT.

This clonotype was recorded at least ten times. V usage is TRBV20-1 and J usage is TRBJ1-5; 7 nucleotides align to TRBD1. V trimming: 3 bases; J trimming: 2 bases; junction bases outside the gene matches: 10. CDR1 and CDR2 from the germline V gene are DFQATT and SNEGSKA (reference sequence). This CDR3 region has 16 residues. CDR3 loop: CSASSNRGLGNQPQHF. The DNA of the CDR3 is TGCAGTGCTAGTTCGAACAGGGGATTGGGCAATCAGCCCCAGCATTTT.

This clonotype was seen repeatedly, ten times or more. The CDR3 DNA reads as TGTGCCAGCAGCTTAGTTAGCGGCGGGGAGCTGTTTTTT. Its translation is CASSLVSGGELFF. The genes are TRBV11-2 and TRBJ2-2; TRBD2 might be the D (6 bases). Germline V CDR1 and CDR2: SGHAT, FQNNGV. The CDR3 covers 13 residues. V was pared by 1 base and J by 7 bases, with 7 bases between. Together with reference TRBV11-2 and TRBJ2-2, the CDR3 gives the full variable domain: EAGVAQSPRYKIIEKRQSVAFWCNPISGHATLYWYQQILGQGPKLLIQFQNNGVVDDSQLPKDRFSAERLKGVDSTLKIQPAKLEDSAVYLCASSLVSGGELFFGEGSRLTVL.

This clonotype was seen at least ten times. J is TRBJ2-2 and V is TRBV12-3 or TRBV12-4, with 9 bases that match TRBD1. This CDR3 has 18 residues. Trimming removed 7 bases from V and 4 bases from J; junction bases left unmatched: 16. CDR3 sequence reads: CASTPMGTGLRGTGELFF. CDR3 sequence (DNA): TGTGCCAGCACCCCGATGGGGACAGGGCTTCGAGGCACCGGGGAGCTGTTTTTT.

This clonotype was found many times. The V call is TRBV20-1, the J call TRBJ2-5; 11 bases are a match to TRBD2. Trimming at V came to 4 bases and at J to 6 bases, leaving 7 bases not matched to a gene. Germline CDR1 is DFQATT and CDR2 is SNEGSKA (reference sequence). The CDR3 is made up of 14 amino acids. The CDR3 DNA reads TGCAGTGCTACCCATAGCGGGGGGGCTAAGACCCAGTACTTC. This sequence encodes CSATHSGGAKTQYF.

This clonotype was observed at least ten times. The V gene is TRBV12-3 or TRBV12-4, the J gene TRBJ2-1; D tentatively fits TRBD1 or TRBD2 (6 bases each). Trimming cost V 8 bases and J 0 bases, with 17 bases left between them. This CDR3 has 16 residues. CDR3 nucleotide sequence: TGTGCCAGCGACGGGGGCGGGGCGAGCTCCTACAATGAGCAGTTCTTC. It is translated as CASDGGGASSYNEQFF.

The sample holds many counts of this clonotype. CDR3 bases: TGTGCCAGTAGTAGGGGGCCCCCGGGCGAGCAGTACGTC. The encoded protein is CASSRGPPGEQYV. This sequence joins TRBV19 and TRBJ2-7; D may be TRBD1 (6 bases). CDR3 length equals 13 residues. The germline gives CDR1 LNHDA, CDR2 SQIVND (reference sequence). V shed 4 bases and J shed 6 bases, with 13 bases lying between them.